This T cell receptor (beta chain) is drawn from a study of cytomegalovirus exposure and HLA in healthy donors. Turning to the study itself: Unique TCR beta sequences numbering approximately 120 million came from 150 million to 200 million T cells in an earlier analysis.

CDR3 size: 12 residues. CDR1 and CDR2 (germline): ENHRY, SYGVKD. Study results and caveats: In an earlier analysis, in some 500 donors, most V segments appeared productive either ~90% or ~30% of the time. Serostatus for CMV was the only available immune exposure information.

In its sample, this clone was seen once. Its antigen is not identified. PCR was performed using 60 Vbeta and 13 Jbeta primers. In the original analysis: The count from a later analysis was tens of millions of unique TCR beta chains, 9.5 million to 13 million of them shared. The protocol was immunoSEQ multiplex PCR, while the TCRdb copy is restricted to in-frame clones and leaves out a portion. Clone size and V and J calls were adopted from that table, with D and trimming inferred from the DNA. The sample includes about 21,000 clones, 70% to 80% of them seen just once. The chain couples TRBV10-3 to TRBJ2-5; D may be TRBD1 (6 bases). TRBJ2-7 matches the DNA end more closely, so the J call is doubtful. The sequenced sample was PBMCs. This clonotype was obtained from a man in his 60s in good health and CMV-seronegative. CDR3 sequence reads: CAISERGYEQYF. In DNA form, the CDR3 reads TGTGCCATCAGTGAAAGGGGGTACGAGCAGTACTTC.